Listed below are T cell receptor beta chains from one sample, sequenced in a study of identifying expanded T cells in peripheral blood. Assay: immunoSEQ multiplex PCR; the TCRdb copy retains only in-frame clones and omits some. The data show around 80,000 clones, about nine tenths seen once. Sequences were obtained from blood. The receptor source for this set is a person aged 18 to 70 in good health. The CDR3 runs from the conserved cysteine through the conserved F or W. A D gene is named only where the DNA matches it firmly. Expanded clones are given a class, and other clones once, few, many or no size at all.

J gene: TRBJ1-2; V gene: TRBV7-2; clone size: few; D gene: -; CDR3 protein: CASSLTGHGYGYTF; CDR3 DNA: TGTGCCAGCAGCCTAACAGGGCATGGCTATGGCTACACCTTC
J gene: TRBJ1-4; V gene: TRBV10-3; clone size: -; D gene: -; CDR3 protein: CAISESAGQVNEKLFF; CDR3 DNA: TGTGCCATCAGTGAGTCGGCTGGGCAAGTTAATGAAAAACTGTTTTTT
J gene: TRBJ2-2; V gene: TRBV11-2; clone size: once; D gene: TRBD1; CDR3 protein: CASSFRGQLNTGELFF; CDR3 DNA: TGTGCCAGCAGCTTTAGGGGACAGCTGAACACCGGGGAGCTGTTTTTT
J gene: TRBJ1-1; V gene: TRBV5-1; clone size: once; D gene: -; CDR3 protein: CASSLRRGAMNTEAFF; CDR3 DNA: TGCGCCAGCAGCTTGAGACGGGGAGCAATGAACACTGAAGCTTTCTTT
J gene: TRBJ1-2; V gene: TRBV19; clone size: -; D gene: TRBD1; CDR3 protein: CASSIRPSPDRDYGYTF; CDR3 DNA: TGTGCCAGTAGTATAAGGCCGTCCCCTGACAGGGACTATGGCTACACCTTC
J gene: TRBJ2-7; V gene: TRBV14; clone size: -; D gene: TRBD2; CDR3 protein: CASSQSAGTSYEQYF; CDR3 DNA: TGTGCCAGCAGCCAGTCCGCCGGGACTAGCTACGAGCAGTACTTC
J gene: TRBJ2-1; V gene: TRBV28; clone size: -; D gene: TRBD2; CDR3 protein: CASTTPGGEFF; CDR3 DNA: TGTGCCAGCACCACCCCGGGGGGGGAGTTCTTC
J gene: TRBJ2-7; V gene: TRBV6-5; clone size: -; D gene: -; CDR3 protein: CASSYGQHYEQYF; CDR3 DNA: TGTGCCAGCAGTTACGGACAGCACTACGAGCAGTACTTC
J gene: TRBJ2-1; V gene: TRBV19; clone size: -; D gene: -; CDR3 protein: CASSPLLDSDNEQFF; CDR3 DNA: TGTGCCAGTAGTCCCCTCCTAGACTCCGACAATGAGCAGTTCTTC
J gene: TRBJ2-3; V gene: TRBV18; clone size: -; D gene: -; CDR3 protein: CASSPGRRPSTDTQYF; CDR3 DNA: TGTGCCAGCTCACCCGGGCGACGCCCTAGCACAGATACGCAGTATTTT
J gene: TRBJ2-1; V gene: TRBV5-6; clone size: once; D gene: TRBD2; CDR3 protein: CASSLAGGPNEQFF; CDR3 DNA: TGTGCCAGCAGCTTGGCGGGGGGGCCGAATGAGCAGTTCTTC
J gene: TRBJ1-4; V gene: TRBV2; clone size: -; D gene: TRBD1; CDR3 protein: CASSPRGGEKLFF; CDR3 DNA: TGTGCCAGCAGCCCCAGGGGGGGTGAAAAACTGTTTTTT
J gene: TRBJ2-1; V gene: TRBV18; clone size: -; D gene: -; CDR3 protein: CASSPTSGLYNEQFF; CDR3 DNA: TGTGCCAGCTCACCTACCAGCGGACTTTACAATGAGCAGTTCTTC
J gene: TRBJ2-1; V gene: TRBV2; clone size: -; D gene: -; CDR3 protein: CASSPPIYNEQFF; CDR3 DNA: TGTGCCAGCAGCCCCCCAATCTACAATGAGCAGTTCTTC
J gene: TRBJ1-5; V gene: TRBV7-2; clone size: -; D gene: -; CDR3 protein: CASSYRFNQPQHF; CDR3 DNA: TGTGCCAGCAGCTATAGGTTCAATCAGCCCCAGCATTTT
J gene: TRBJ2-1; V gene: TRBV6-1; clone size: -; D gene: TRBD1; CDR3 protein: CASGGQGLGEQFF; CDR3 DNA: TGTGCCAGCGGGGGACAGGGGCTCGGTGAGCAGTTCTTC
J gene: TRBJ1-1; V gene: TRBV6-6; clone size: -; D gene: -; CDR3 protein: CASTSGKRGNTEAFF; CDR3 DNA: TGTGCCAGCACCTCGGGGAAGAGGGGTAACACTGAAGCTTTCTTT
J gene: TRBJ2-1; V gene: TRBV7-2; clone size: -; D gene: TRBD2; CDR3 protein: CASSLTSGYNEQFF; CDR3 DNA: TGTGCCAGCAGCTTGACTAGCGGCTACAATGAGCAGTTCTTC
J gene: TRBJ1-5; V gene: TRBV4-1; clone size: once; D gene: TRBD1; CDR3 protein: CASSQTDRGGQPQHF; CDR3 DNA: TGCGCCAGCAGCCAAACCGACAGGGGAGGCCAGCCCCAGCATTTT
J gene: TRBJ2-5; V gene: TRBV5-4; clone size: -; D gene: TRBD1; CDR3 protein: CASSPTNQGAHRETQYF; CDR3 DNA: TGTGCCAGCAGCCCCACCAACCAGGGGGCGCATAGAGAGACCCAGTACTTC
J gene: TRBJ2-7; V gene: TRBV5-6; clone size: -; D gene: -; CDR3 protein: CASSLGASPYEQYF; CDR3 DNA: TGTGCCAGCAGCTTGGGGGCCAGCCCCTACGAGCAGTACTTC
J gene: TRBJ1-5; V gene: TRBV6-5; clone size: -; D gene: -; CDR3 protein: CASSPRGEPQHF; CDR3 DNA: TGTGCCAGCAGTCCGAGGGGGGAGCCCCAGCATTTT
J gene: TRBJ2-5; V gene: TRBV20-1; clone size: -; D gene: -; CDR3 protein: CSARLGETQYF; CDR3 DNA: TGCAGTGCTAGACTAGGGGAGACCCAGTACTTC
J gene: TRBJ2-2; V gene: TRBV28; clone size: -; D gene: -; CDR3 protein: CASSRGFMGGELFF; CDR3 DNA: TGTGCCAGCAGTAGGGGATTTATGGGCGGGGAGCTGTTTTTT
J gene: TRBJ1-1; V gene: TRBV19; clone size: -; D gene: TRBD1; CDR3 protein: CASSTPRQGGTEAFF; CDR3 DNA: TGTGCCAGTAGTACCCCGAGACAGGGAGGCACTGAAGCTTTCTTT
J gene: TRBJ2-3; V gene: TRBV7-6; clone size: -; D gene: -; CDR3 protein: CASSPGTSGDTQYF; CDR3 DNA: TGTGCCAGCAGCCCCGGGACTTCTGGAGATACGCAGTATTTT
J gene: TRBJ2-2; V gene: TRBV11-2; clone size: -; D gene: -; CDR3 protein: CASSLKGGVAGELFF; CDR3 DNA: TGTGCCAGCAGCTTAAAGGGGGGTGTGGCCGGGGAGCTGTTTTTT
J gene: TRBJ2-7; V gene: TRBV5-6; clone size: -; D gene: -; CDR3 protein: CASSLVRPGYEQYF; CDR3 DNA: TGTGCCAGCAGCTTGGTCCGGCCCGGATACGAGCAGTACTTC
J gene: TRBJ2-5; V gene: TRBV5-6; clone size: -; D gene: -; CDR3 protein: CASSAGTNWEETQYF; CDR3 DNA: TGTGCCAGCAGCGCCGGGACGAATTGGGAAGAGACCCAGTACTTC